The subject of this entry is one T cell receptor (beta chain). This CDR3 has 14 amino acids. The ends were cut back, 5 bases at V and 5 bases at J, with 12 bases in the middle. CDR1 is ENHRY, CDR2 SYGVKD, per germline. These data are taken from a study of shared clonotypes between healthy human individuals. Clones were sequenced by immunoSEQ multiplex PCR, and TCRdb holds only the in-frame ones, with some missing. The table has around 2.1 million clones, under 97% seen once. Sequencing was carried out using naive CD4+ T cells sorted from blood. Subset in this sample: CD45RA+ positively selected. The chain is built from TRBV10-3 and TRBJ2-2; D is tentatively TRBD1 or TRBD2 (5 bases each). This receptor was identified in a man between 18 and 29 years old in good health. The CDR3 DNA sequence: TGTGCCATCAGTCGCGGCAGGGAGACCGGGGAGCTGTTTTTT. Protein sequence: CAISRGRETGELFF.